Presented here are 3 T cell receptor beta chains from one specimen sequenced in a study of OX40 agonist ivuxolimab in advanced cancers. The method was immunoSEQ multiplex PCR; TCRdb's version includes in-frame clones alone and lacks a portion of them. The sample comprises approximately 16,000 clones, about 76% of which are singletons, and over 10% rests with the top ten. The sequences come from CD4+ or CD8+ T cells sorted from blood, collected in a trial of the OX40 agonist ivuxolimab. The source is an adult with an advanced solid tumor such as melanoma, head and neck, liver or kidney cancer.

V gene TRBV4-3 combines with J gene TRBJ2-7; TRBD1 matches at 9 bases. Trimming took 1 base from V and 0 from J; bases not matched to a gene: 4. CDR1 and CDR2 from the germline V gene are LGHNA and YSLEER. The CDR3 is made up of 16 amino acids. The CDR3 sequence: CASSQGTGAASYEQYF. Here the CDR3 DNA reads TGCGCCAGCAGCCAAGGGACAGGGGCAGCCTCCTACGAGCAGTACTTC.

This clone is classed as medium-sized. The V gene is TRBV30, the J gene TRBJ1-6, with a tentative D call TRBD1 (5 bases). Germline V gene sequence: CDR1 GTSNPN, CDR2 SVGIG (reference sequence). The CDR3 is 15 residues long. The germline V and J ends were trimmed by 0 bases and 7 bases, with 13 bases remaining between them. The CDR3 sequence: CAWSVGGRGNSPLHF. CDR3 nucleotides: TGTGCCTGGAGTGTTGGCGGTCGGGGGAATTCACCCCTCCACTTT.

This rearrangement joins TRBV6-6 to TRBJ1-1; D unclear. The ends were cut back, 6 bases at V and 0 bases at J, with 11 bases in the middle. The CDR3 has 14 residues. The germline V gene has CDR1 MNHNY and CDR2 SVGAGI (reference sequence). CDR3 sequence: CASSLTNLNTEAFF. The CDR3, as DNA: TGTGCCAGCAGCCTAACAAATTTGAACACTGAAGCTTTCTTT.